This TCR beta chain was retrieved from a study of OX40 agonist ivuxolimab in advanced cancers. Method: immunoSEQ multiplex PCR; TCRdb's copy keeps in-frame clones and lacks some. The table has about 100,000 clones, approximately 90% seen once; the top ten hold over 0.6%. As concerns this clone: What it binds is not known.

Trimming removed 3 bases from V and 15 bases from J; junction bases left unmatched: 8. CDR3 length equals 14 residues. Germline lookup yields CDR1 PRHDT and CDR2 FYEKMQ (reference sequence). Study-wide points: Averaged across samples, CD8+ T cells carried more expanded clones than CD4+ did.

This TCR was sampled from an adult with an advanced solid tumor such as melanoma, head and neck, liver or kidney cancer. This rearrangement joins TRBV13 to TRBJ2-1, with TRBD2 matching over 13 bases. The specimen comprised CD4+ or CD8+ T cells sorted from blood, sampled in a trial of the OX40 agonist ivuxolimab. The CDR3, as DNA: TGTGCCAGCAGCTTGGGACTAGCGGGATCGACCTCGTTCTTC. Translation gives CASSLGLAGSTSFF.